This is a list of T cell receptor beta chains from one sample in a study of blood T cell repertoires in COVID-19. The data were produced by immunoSEQ multiplex PCR, yet TCRdb's version contains in-frame clones alone and is incomplete. The data hold some 200,000 clones, with over 75% observed a single time. Input material: peripheral blood. The source is a man aged 40-49 years with active or convalescent COVID-19. CDR3s include the opening cysteine and the closing phenylalanine or tryptophan. Fields, in order: J gene, clone size, D gene, V gene, CDR3 DNA, CDR3 protein. D genes are given only for firm matches. Some rows have no size entry. The others give once, few or many, or a class for an expanded clone.

J: TRBJ2-7
size: .
D: .
V: TRBV12-3/TRBV12-4
DNA: TGTGCCAGCAGGGGGGCGGGCTCCTACGAGCAGTACTTC
CDR3: CASRGAGSYEQYF

J: TRBJ2-1
size: .
D: TRBD1
V: TRBV7-8
DNA: TGTGCCAGCAGCTTAGCTCCGGGACAGGGGGCGTTCCACAATGAGCAGTTCTTC
CDR3: CASSLAPGQGAFHNEQFF

J: TRBJ1-2
size: once
D: TRBD1
V: TRBV7-3
DNA: TGTGCCAGCAGCTTAACGAGTGGGACAGTTAGCGGCTACACCTTC
CDR3: CASSLTSGTVSGYTF

J: TRBJ2-7
size: .
D: .
V: TRBV18
DNA: TGTGCCAGCTCCCTTCTGGGAGGTACCGTTGAGCAGTACTTC
CDR3: CASSLLGGTVEQYF

J: TRBJ1-2
size: few
D: TRBD1
V: TRBV30
DNA: TGTGCCTGGAGGATACAGGGGGGTAGGGGCTACACCTTC
CDR3: CAWRIQGGRGYTF

J: TRBJ1-1
size: .
D: .
V: TRBV27
DNA: TGTGCCAGCAGTTTAGGGGGGAGCACTGAAGCTTTCTTT
CDR3: CASSLGGSTEAFF

J: TRBJ1-2
size: .
D: .
V: TRBV19
DNA: TGTGCCAGTAGTATAACACCTACAGCACCCTATGGCTACACCTTC
CDR3: CASSITPTAPYGYTF

J: TRBJ2-5
size: .
D: TRBD2
V: TRBV4-2
DNA: TGTGCCAGCAGCCAAGACGTCAGCGGGGGGGCGGAGACCCAGTACTTC
CDR3: CASSQDVSGGAETQYF

J: TRBJ2-7
size: .
D: TRBD1
V: TRBV3-1/TRBV3-2
DNA: TGTGCCAGCAGCCTCAGGACAGGGTTCTACGAGCAGTACTTC
CDR3: CASSLRTGFYEQYF

J: TRBJ1-2
size: .
D: .
V: TRBV30
DNA: TGTGCCTGGAGTGGGGCAGGGAAAACCTATGGCTACACCTTC
CDR3: CAWSGAGKTYGYTF

J: TRBJ2-5
size: .
D: .
V: TRBV9
DNA: TGTGCCAGCAGCGTAGGAACTAAAGAGACCCAGTACTTC
CDR3: CASSVGTKETQYF

J: TRBJ1-2
size: .
D: .
V: TRBV29-1
DNA: TGCAGCGTTGGGGGTGAGGGTGGCTACACCTTC
CDR3: CSVGGEGGYTF

J: TRBJ1-4
size: .
D: TRBD1
V: TRBV19
DNA: TGTGCCAGTAGTTACAGGGGGGCCAATGAAAAACTGTTTTTT
CDR3: CASSYRGANEKLFF

J: TRBJ1-1
size: .
D: .
V: TRBV24-1
DNA: TGTGCCACCAGTGAGGAGGGGGAAGCTTTCTTT
CDR3: CATSEEGEAFF

J: TRBJ2-1
size: .
D: .
V: TRBV27
DNA: TGTGCCAGCAGCATACGACAGTACAATGAGCAGTTCTTC
CDR3: CASSIRQYNEQFF

J: TRBJ2-6
size: .
D: TRBD2
V: TRBV28
DNA: TGTGCCAGCAGCGGACTAACACGGACTAGCGGGGGGAGTAGCTCTGGGGCCAACGTCCTGACTTTC
CDR3: CASSGLTRTSGGSSSGANVLTF

J: TRBJ1-1
size: .
D: TRBD1
V: TRBV7-9
DNA: TGTGCCAGCAGCTCGCTGGGACAGGTAATATTGAACACTGAAGCTTTCTTT
CDR3: CASSSLGQVILNTEAFF